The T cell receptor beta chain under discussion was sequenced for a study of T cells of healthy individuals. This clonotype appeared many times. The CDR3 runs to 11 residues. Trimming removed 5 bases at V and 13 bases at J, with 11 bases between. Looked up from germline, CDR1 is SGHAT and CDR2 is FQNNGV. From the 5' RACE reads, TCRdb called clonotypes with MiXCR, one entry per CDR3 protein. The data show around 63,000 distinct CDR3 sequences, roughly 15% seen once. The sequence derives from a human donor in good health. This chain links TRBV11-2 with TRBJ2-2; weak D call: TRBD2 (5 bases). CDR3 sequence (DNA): TGTGCCAGCAGCCTCCGTGGAGGGCTGTTTTTT. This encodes CASSLRGGLFF.